The present T cell receptor beta chain was sequenced within a study of graft-versus-host responses after intestinal transplantation. Investigators plated roughly 200,000 CFSE-labeled responder cells together with roughly 200,000 irradiated stimulator cells labeled with violet dye. Trimming took off 3 bases at V and 0 bases at J, with 11 bases between the two ends. The germline V gene encodes CDR1 MNHEY and CDR2 SMNVEV (reference sequence). CDR3 length equals 15 residues. Clones were sequenced by immunoSEQ multiplex PCR, and TCRdb holds only the in-frame ones, with some missing. This sample carries around 14,000 clones, roughly two fifths of them seen once, and the ten largest clones take around 14%.

Material: alloreactive CD8+ T cells from a mixed lymphocyte reaction culture, obtained before intestinal transplant. Stated subset: CFSE-low proliferating T cells sorted from roughly six-day pre-transplant mixed lymphocyte reaction (GvH or HvG direction). V gene TRBV27 combines with J gene TRBJ1-1; D might be TRBD1 (5 bases). The sequence derives from a human patient who received an intestinal transplant. The CDR3 sequence is CASSFMRGMNTEAFF. CDR3 DNA sequence: TGTGCCAGCAGTTTCATGCGGGGGATGAACACTGAAGCTTTCTTT.